This T cell receptor beta chain stems from a study of shared clonotypes between healthy human individuals. The CDR3 is made up of 15 amino acids. With 3 bases removed from V and 4 bases from J, the gap between germline ends came to 13 bases. CDR1 is WSHSY, CDR2 SAAADI, per germline. Here immunoSEQ multiplex PCR was the method, and the copy in TCRdb shows in-frame clones only, minus some. The sample includes more than 850,000 clones, about four fifths of them seen just once. The V call is TRBV10-2, the J call TRBJ2-1, with D tentatively TRBD1 (6 bases). Material: memory CD4+ T cells from PBMCs. The subset here: CD45RA-negative fraction. The sequence was collected from a man aged 18 to 30 in good health. Some clones in this sample may be carry-over from other donors' samples. This CDR3 reads CASSEEGVLYNEQFF. DNA of the CDR3: TGCGCCAGCAGTGAAGAGGGGGTTCTTTACAATGAGCAGTTCTTC.